The entry below describes one T cell receptor (beta chain). The antigen remains undetermined. Some clones are missing from TCRdb's copy, which holds only in-frame ones; the method was immunoSEQ multiplex PCR. The data show more than 150,000 clones, roughly 88% seen once. This sample is part of a study of T cell responses to AZD1222 COVID-19 vaccine. Findings and limits, study-wide: Possibly, clonal diversity was underestimated; donors were largely white British and included more females.

CDR1 and CDR2 from the germline V gene are LGHNT and FRNRAP. V gave up 2 bases and J gave up 5 bases, with 15 bases separating them. CDR3 length equals 15 residues. This sample comprised peripheral blood, obtained on day 0 of AZD1222 vaccination. This receptor was identified in an adult in good health. This chain joins TRBV12-5 and TRBJ1-1; D is ambiguous. DNA of the CDR3: TGTGCTAGTGGTTTGAGGGAAAGGCTGGGGACTGAAGCTTTCTTT. Protein sequence: CASGLRERLGTEAFF.